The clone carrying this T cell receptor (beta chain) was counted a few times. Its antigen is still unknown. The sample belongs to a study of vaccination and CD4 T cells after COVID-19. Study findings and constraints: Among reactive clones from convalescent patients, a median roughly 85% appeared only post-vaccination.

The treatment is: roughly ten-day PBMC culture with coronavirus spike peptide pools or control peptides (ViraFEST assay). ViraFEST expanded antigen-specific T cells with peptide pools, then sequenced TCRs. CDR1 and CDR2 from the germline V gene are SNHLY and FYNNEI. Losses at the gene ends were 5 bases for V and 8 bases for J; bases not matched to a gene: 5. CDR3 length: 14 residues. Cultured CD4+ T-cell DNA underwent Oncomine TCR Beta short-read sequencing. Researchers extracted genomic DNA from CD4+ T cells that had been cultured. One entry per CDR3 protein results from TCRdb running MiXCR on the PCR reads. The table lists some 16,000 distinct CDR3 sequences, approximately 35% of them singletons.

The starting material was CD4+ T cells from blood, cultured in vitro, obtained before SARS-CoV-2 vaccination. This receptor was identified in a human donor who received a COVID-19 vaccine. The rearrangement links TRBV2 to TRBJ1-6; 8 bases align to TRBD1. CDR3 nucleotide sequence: TGTGCCAGCAGTCAGGACAGGGTTTATTCACCCCTCCACTTT. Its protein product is CASSQDRVYSPLHF.